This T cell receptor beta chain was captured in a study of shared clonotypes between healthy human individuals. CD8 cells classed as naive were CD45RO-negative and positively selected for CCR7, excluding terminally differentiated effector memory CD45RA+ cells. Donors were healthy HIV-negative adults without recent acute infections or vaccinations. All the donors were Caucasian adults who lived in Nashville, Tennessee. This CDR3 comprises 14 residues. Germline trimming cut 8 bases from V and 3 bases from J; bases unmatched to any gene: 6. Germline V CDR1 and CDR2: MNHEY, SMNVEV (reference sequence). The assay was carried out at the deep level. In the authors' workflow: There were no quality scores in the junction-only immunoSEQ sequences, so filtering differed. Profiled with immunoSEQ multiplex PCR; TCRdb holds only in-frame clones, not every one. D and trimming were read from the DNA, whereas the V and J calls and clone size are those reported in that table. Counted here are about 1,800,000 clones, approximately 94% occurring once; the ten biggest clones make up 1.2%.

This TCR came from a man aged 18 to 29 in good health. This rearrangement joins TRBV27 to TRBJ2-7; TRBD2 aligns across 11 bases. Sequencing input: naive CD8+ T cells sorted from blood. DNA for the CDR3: TGTGCCAGCGCCCTAACTAGCGGGGGCTACGAGCAGTACTTC. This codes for CASALTSGGYEQYF.